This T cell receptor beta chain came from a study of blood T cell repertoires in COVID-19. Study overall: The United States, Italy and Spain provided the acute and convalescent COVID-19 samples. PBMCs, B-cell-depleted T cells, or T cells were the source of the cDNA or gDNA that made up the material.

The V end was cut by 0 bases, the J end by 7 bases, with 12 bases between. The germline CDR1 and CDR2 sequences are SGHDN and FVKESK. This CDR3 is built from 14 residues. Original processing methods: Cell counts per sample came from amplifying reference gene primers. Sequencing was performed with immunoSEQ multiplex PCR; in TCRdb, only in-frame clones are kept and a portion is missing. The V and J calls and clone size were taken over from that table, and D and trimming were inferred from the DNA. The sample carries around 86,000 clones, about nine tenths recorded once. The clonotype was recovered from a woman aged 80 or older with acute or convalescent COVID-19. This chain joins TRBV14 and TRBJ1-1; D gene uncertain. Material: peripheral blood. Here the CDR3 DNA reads TGTGCCAGCAGCCAAGAACGAGGGAGCCTTGAAGCTTTCTTT. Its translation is CASSQERGSLEAFF.